These 17 T cell receptor beta chains originate from one sample sequenced in a study of blood T cell repertoires in COVID-19 (dated by TCRdb to 2018 to 2021). The library came from the immunoSEQ multiplex PCR assay. In TCRdb, the immuneACCESS table is reduced to in-frame sequences with V and J assigned. These tables do not hold every clone; where another copy was compared, an unresolved V gene accounts for under half, and the others remain unexplained. For this sample there are around 140,000 clones; 80% to 85% appear just once. The ten largest clonotypes hold approximately 3.8% of the sample. The specimen was peripheral blood. The source is a woman in her fifties or sixties with acute or convalescent COVID-19.

For this clone: Other DNA sequences of this sample code for an identical CDR3. The chain combines TRBV28 with TRBJ1-1, with unresolved D. Between the trimmed V and J ends, which lost 5 bases and 4 bases, there was a span of 5 bases. The CDR3 has 11 amino acids. CDR1 MDHEN and CDR2 SYDVKM come from the germline V gene. The CDR3 region has the DNA TGTGCCAGCAGTCCGAGCACTGAAGCTTTCTTT. Residues: CASSPSTEAFF.

V and J are TRBV21-1 and TRBJ1-4; the table's D call, TRBD1, was not checked against the DNA. TRBV21-1 is annotated as a pseudogene. The CDR3 extends over 13 amino acids. CDR3 amino acids: CARPPGDVEKLFF. The CDR3 nucleotides read TGTGCCCGACCCCCAGGGGACGTGGAAAAACTGTTTTTT.

This clone was recorded only once. The CDR3 is CASTRGGINEQFF. CDR3 nucleotides: TGTGCCAGCACCCGGGGAGGAATAAATGAGCAGTTCTTC. The chain joins TRBV27 to TRBJ2-1, with TRBD2 as a possible D gene (6 bases). V lost 7 bases to trimming and J lost 7 bases, with 14 bases between them. This CDR3 is 13 amino acids long. Germline V gene sequence: CDR1 MNHEY, CDR2 SMNVEV (reference sequence).

The J gene is TRBJ2-7, the V gene TRBV11-1, with D unclear. The V end was cut by 1 base, the J end by 0 bases, with 7 bases between. Germline CDR1 and CDR2: SGHAT and FQDESV (reference sequence). The CDR3 is made up of 14 amino acids. Here the CDR3 DNA reads TGTGCCAGCAGCTTAGAATGGAGCTCCTACGAGCAGTACTTC. Residues: CASSLEWSSYEQYF.

This clone was observed once. The rearrangement joins TRBV12-3 or TRBV12-4 to TRBJ1-1, with D possibly being TRBD1 (5 bases). With 8 bases removed from V and 0 bases from J, the gap between germline ends came to 10 bases. The CDR3 is 13 amino acids. Written as DNA, the CDR3 is TGTGCCAGCGATGACAGAATGAACACTGAAGCTTTCTTT. Translating gives CASDDRMNTEAFF.

The V and J genes are TRBV29-1 and TRBJ2-5; 9 nucleotides agree with TRBD2. CDR1 and CDR2 (germline): SQVTM, ANQGSEA. V trimming: 3 bases; J trimming: 2 bases; junction bases outside the gene matches: 13. The CDR3 loop spans 17 amino acids. CDR3 amino acids: CSVEEVATSGSQETQYF. DNA of the CDR3: TGCAGCGTTGAGGAGGTCGCTACTAGCGGGTCACAAGAGACCCAGTACTTC.

This clone was seen more than once but under ten times. This chain connects TRBV19 to TRBJ1-2; 9 bases match TRBD1. V was pared by 7 bases and J by 8 bases, with 11 bases of the junction left unmatched. There are 14 residues in the CDR3. Germline assignment: CDR1 LNHDA and CDR2 SQIVND (reference sequence). CDR3 protein: CASTPDRGWRGYTF. CDR3 DNA sequence: TGTGCCAGTACCCCGGACAGGGGATGGAGGGGCTACACCTTC.

The chain uses TRBV24-1 and TRBJ2-7, with D possibly being TRBD1 (6 bases). V dropped 3 bases and J dropped 3 bases, with 14 bases sitting between them. The CDR3 covers 15 residues. The germline V gene encodes CDR1 KGHDR and CDR2 SFDVKD. For the CDR3, the DNA is TGTGCCACCAGTGATCCGACCGAAGGGGGCTACGAGCAGTACTTC. It yields the protein CATSDPTEGGYEQYF.

V usage is TRBV4-1 and J usage is TRBJ2-2; D is possibly TRBD1 (5 bases). Germline V gene data show CDR1 as MGHRA and CDR2 as YSYEKL. V lost 3 bases and J 6 bases, leaving 8 bases between the germline ends. The CDR3 is 13 amino acids. The CDR3 spells CASSQQGAGELFF. The CDR3 DNA is TGCGCCAGCAGCCAGCAGGGCGCCGGGGAGCTGTTTTTT.

The sample holds one count of this clone. The V gene is TRBV27, the J gene TRBJ2-1, with TRBD2 matching over 8 bases. V lost 1 base, J lost 10 bases, and 6 bases stayed unmatched. The CDR3 spans 14 residues. CDR1 is MNHEY, CDR2 SMNVEV, per germline (reference sequence). The CDR3, as DNA: TGTGCCAGCAGTTTATGGGCGGGAGGAAGGGAGCAGTTCTTC. Encoded protein: CASSLWAGGREQFF.

This clone has only one observation. V usage is TRBV27 and J usage is TRBJ1-2; D perhaps matches TRBD1 (5 bases). This CDR3 region has 13 residues. V lost 3 bases and J 2 bases, leaving 7 bases between the germline ends. The germline V gene has CDR1 MNHEY and CDR2 SMNVEV (reference sequence). CDR3 region: CASSFGGNYGYTF. CDR3 bases: TGTGCCAGCAGTTTCGGGGGGAACTATGGCTACACCTTC.

The chain carries TRBV2 and TRBJ2-5, with 7 bases identical to TRBD1. J gave up 5 bases and V 3 bases, and 9 bases lay outside the gene matches. CDR3 length: 15 residues. From germline, CDR1 is SNHLY and CDR2 FYNNEI. The CDR3 protein is CASSDSRGQYETQYF. The CDR3 coding sequence is TGTGCCAGCAGTGATAGTAGGGGGCAATACGAGACCCAGTACTTC.

This clone was observed a few times. The V and J genes are TRBV28 and TRBJ2-7; weak D call: TRBD2 (5 bases). The germline V and J ends were trimmed by 1 base and 7 bases, with 26 bases remaining between them. The CDR3 covers 18 residues. Germline CDR1 is MDHEN and CDR2 is SYDVKM. The CDR3 coding sequence is TGTGCCAGCAGTTTATCAGTCGGCGGTCCGGGGAAGGTCGGAGAGCAGTACTTC. Its translation is CASSLSVGGPGKVGEQYF.

J is TRBJ2-3 and V is TRBV28, with TRBD1 identical over 7 bases. From germline, CDR1 is MDHEN and CDR2 SYDVKM. The length of the CDR3 is 15 residues. Losses at the gene ends were 4 bases for V and 1 base for J; bases not matched to a gene: 5. The CDR3 sequence is CASSSRQGRTDTQYF. Written as DNA, the CDR3 is TGTGCCAGCAGTTCCCGACAGGGCCGCACAGATACGCAGTATTTT.

This clone occurred a few times. The chain links TRBV14 to TRBJ1-2; D gene ambiguous. V was shortened by 0 bases and J by 7 bases, with 9 bases between the two germline ends. Looked up from germline, CDR1 is SGHDN and CDR2 is FVKESK. The CDR3 runs to 13 residues. DNA for the CDR3: TGTGCCAGCAGCCAAGAGATGGTTAGTGGCTACACCTTC. Translation: CASSQEMVSGYTF.

The DNA for the CDR3 is TGTGCCAGTAGCGGGAGATACAGGACCGGGGAGCTGTTTTTT. It translates to CASSGRYRTGELFF. The chain joins TRBV19 to TRBJ2-2; possibly TRBD2 for D (6 bases). V was cut by 6 bases and J by 5 bases, with 13 bases left in between. Looked up from germline, CDR1 is LNHDA and CDR2 is SQIVND (reference sequence). CDR3 length: 14 amino acids.

The chain couples TRBV19 to TRBJ1-4; D uncertain. The germline CDR1 and CDR2 sequences are LNHDA and SQIVND (reference sequence). Deletions cut 4 bases from V and 3 bases from J, with 6 bases between. CDR3 size: 13 residues. CDR3 DNA: TGTGCCAGTAGTAACGGGGCTAATGAAAAACTGTTTTTT. It specifies CASSNGANEKLFF.